Below, 19 T cell receptor beta chains from the same sample are listed, as sequenced in a study of blood T cell repertoires in COVID-19. The assay was immunoSEQ multiplex PCR, and TCRdb's table has in-frame clones only and misses some. The table records roughly 260,000 clones, 88% of them present only once. Sequenced: peripheral blood. The receptors originated from a man between 60 and 70 years old who had recovered from COVID-19.

This rearrangement joins TRBV19 to TRBJ1-5; D is perhaps TRBD1 (5 bases). This CDR3 contains 11 residues. V dropped 9 bases and J dropped 4 bases, with 7 bases sitting between them. Per germline, CDR1 LNHDA and CDR2 SQIVND (reference sequence). CDR3 loop: CASGGNQPQHF. DNA of the CDR3: TGTGCCAGCGGGGGAAATCAGCCCCAGCATTTT.

The rearrangement uses TRBV2 and TRBJ2-7; unclear D gene. The ends were cut back, 6 bases at V and 2 bases at J, with 11 bases in the middle. Germline V gene lookup returns CDR1 SNHLY and CDR2 FYNNEI. CDR3 length: 13 amino acids. DNA for the CDR3: TGTGCCAGCAGGCCAGATCAGGCCTACGAGCAGTACTTC. Protein product: CASRPDQAYEQYF.

The rearrangement links TRBV4-1 to TRBJ1-4; D ambiguous. This CDR3 contains 16 residues. Germline V gene data show CDR1 as MGHRA and CDR2 as YSYEKL. Trimming took off 1 base at V and 3 bases at J, with 12 bases between the two ends. The DNA of the CDR3 is TGCGCCAGCAGCCAAGGGGTCACTACGGCTAATGAAAAACTGTTTTTT. It yields the protein CASSQGVTTANEKLFF.

CDR3 sequence (DNA): TGCGCCAGCAGCCTTGGACAGTCCCAGAACTATGGCTACACCTTC. Protein product: CASSLGQSQNYGYTF. The chain couples TRBV5-1 to TRBJ1-2; a possible D gene is TRBD1 (6 bases). This CDR3 is 15 amino acids long. Trimming shortened V by 4 bases and J by 2 bases, and 15 bases separated the two germline ends. Germline V gene sequence: CDR1 SGHRS, CDR2 YFSETQ.

The chain combines TRBV6-5 with TRBJ1-5; D not certain. V lost 6 bases, J lost 5 bases, and 11 bases lay in between. There are 13 residues in the CDR3. The germline gives CDR1 MNHEY, CDR2 SVGAGI. The CDR3, as DNA: TGTGCCAGCAGCATGAAGGGAGATCAGCCCCAGCATTTT. This codes for CASSMKGDQPQHF.

V is TRBV21-1 and J is TRBJ1-4; TRBD1, the D gene given by the table, was not confirmed from the DNA. TRBV21-1 constitutes a pseudogene. The CDR3 runs to 18 residues. CDR3 bases: TGTGCCAGCCTCACGCAATCGGGACAGGGGGCATCTAATGAAAAACTGTTTTTT. Protein: CASLTQSGQGASNEKLFF.

The V and J genes are TRBV5-4 and TRBJ1-1; D might be TRBD1 (6 bases). Germline CDR1 reads SGHNT; CDR2 reads YYREEE (reference sequence). V lost 4 bases and J 0 bases, leaving 10 bases between the germline ends. This CDR3 is built from 14 residues. CDR3 in DNA: TGTGCCAGCAGCCCGGACAGTTTGAACACTGAAGCTTTCTTT. It translates to CASSPDSLNTEAFF.

V gene TRBV19 combines with J gene TRBJ1-5; D is possibly TRBD1 (6 bases). This CDR3 is built from 14 residues. Germline V gene lookup returns CDR1 LNHDA and CDR2 SQIVND (reference sequence). The V end lost 5 bases, the J end lost 1 base, and 9 bases lay between the germline ends. The CDR3 sequence is CASSPTGSNQPQHF. The CDR3 DNA is TGTGCCAGTAGTCCCACAGGGAGCAATCAGCCCCAGCATTTT. The variable domain in full, with the rest retrieved from reference TRBV19 and TRBJ1-5, is DGGITQSPKYLFRKEGQNVTLSCEQNLNHDAMYWYRQDPGQGLRLIYYSQIVNDFQKGDIAEGYSVSREKKESFPLTVTSAQKNPTAFYLCASSPTGSNQPQHFGDGTRLSIL.

The genes are TRBV6-1 and TRBJ1-4, with D possibly matching TRBD1 (6 bases). Germline loops: CDR1 MNHNS, CDR2 SASEGT. Trimming removed 4 bases from V and 8 bases from J, with 20 bases in between. The CDR3 spans 16 residues. The CDR3 here is CASSVGVADRGEKLFF. CDR3 bases: TGTGCCAGCAGTGTCGGGGTTGCGGACAGAGGGGAAAAACTGTTTTTT.

The chain has TRBV19 and TRBJ1-3; 9 bases agree with TRBD1. CDR1 and CDR2 from the germline V gene are LNHDA and SQIVND (reference sequence). This CDR3 is 16 amino acids long. J gave up 1 base and V 4 bases, and 5 bases lay outside the gene matches. CDR3 residues: CASSTATGGSGNTIYF. The CDR3 region has the DNA TGTGCCAGTAGTACCGCGACAGGGGGATCTGGAAACACCATATATTTT.

This CDR3 is CASGGLAGSSSYEQYF. In DNA form, the CDR3 reads TGCGCCAGCGGAGGACTAGCGGGTTCTAGCTCCTACGAGCAGTACTTC. V gene TRBV5-1 combines with J gene TRBJ2-7; TRBD2 agrees at 11 bases. The V segment lost 7 bases and the J segment 0 bases; nucleotides outside the gene matches: 9. Per the germline V gene, CDR1 is SGHRS and CDR2 is YFSETQ. The CDR3 is 16 amino acids.

The chain has TRBV5-4 and TRBJ1-2, with 10 bases matching TRBD1. J gave up 7 bases and V 1 base, and 7 bases lay outside the gene matches. The CDR3 runs to 15 residues. Germline V gene data show CDR1 as SGHNT and CDR2 as YYREEE (reference sequence). The CDR3 bases are TGTGCCAGCAGCTTGACCGACAGGGGGCAGTTTGGCTACACCTTC. Its translation is CASSLTDRGQFGYTF.

The V gene is TRBV10-2, the J gene TRBJ2-1, with D perhaps matching TRBD1 (6 bases). Germline V gene sequence: CDR1 WSHSY, CDR2 SAAADI. This CDR3 comprises 14 residues. Trimming removed 6 bases at V and 0 bases at J, with 9 bases between. CDR3 sequence reads: CASRTGSSYNEQFF. As DNA, the CDR3 is TGCGCCAGCAGAACAGGGAGCTCCTACAATGAGCAGTTCTTC.

The chain has TRBV5-1 and TRBJ2-3; D unresolved. The length of the CDR3 is 16 residues. From germline, CDR1 is SGHRS and CDR2 YFSETQ. With 0 bases removed from V and 2 bases from J, the gap between germline ends came to 13 bases. CDR3 nucleotides: TGCGCCAGCAGCTTGGGAGGTACGGTGGTCACAGATACGCAGTATTTT. Residues: CASSLGGTVVTDTQYF. The whole variable domain, remainder taken from reference TRBV5-1 and TRBJ2-3, is KAGVTQTPRYLIKTRGQQVTLSCSPISGHRSVSWYQQTPGQGLQFLFEYFSETQRNKGNFPGRFSGRQFSNSRSEMNVSTLELGDSALYLCASSLGGTVVTDTQYFGPGTRLTVL.

This clone was counted a few times. The V call is TRBV4-1, the J call TRBJ2-1; 9 nucleotides match TRBD2. V shed 0 bases and J 4 bases; nucleotides not matched to a gene: 7. CDR3 length equals 17 residues. The germline gives CDR1 MGHRA, CDR2 YSYEKL. The CDR3 spells CASSQDLGGGAYNEQFF. The CDR3 DNA sequence: TGCGCCAGCAGCCAAGATCTTGGCGGGGGGGCATACAATGAGCAGTTCTTC.

The chain has TRBV5-5 and TRBJ2-3; D may be TRBD1 (5 bases). Trimming removed 0 bases from V and 8 bases from J, with 13 bases in between. The CDR3 contains 14 residues. Germline V gene sequence: CDR1 SGHKS, CDR2 YYEKEE (reference sequence). The CDR3 reads CASSLGPDQGTQYF. The CDR3, as DNA: TGTGCCAGCAGCTTGGGACCCGACCAGGGTACGCAGTATTTT. Combining the CDR3 with reference TRBV5-5 and TRBJ2-3 gives the whole variable domain DAGVTQSPTHLIKTRGQQVTLRCSPISGHKSVSWYQQVLGQGPQFIFQYYEKEERGRGNFPDRFSARQFPNYSSELNVNALLLGDSALYLCASSLGPDQGTQYFGPGTRLTVL.

V is TRBV5-1 and J is TRBJ1-1; 7 bases match TRBD1. The junction had 10 bases not matched to a gene; V was cut back by 1 base and J by 1 base. This CDR3 is built from 17 residues. In germline, CDR1 is SGHRS, CDR2 YFSETQ. In DNA, the CDR3 is TGCGCCAGCAGCTTGATATTTGTGACAGGGAAGAACACTGAAGCTTTCTTT. This sequence encodes CASSLIFVTGKNTEAFF.

This clone was detected ten times or more. In the same sample, other DNA sequences code for this CDR3. The chain combines TRBV2 with TRBJ1-6, with D perhaps matching TRBD1 (5 bases). V lost 3 bases and J 7 bases, leaving 10 bases between the germline ends. Germline V gene sequence: CDR1 SNHLY, CDR2 FYNNEI. The CDR3 extends over 14 amino acids. The CDR3 spells CASSDAGSNSPLHF. DNA for the CDR3: TGTGCCAGCAGTGATGCAGGGTCCAATTCACCCCTCCACTTT.

The chain joins TRBV10-3 to TRBJ2-7, with 7 bases identical to TRBD2. The CDR3 has 13 amino acids. Trimming removed 10 bases from V and 6 bases from J; junction bases left unmatched: 12. Germline V gene lookup returns CDR1 ENHRY and CDR2 SYGVKD. The CDR3 DNA is TGTGCCACCGCCCACGGGGGGACGGGCGAGCAGTACTTC. It is translated as CATAHGGTGEQYF.